A single sample is the source of the 28 T cell receptor beta chains below, sequenced in a study of vaccination effects on CD4 cells after COVID-19. Before sequencing took place, the ViraFEST assay used viral peptide pools to expand antigen-specific CD4+ T cells. Isolating CD4+ T cells followed ten to eleven days of culture. None of the vaccinated had previously contracted SARS-CoV-2, and their nucleocapsid antibodies tested negative. TCRdb keeps only in-frame clones here, not all; method: immunoSEQ multiplex PCR. The table shows approximately 23,000 clones, with around 68% occurring only once. These TCRs' antigens remain unknown. Sequenced here: CD4+ T cells from PBMCs cultured with HCoV-NL63 spike peptides, sampled before COVID-19 vaccination. These receptors were taken from a human donor who received a COVID-19 vaccine.

This sequence joins TRBV30 and TRBJ1-5; 8 positions agree with TRBD1. The CDR3 is made up of 13 amino acids. Germline V gene sequence: CDR1 GTSNPN, CDR2 SVGIG (reference sequence). V trimming: 4 bases; J trimming: 6 bases; junction bases outside the gene matches: 5. In DNA form, the CDR3 reads TGTGCCTGGACCCCAGGGGGCGGTCAGCCCCAGCATTTT. Translated, it gives CAWTPGGGQPQHF.

A few counts support this clone. This chain uses TRBV14 with TRBJ2-7, with D hard to call. Trimming removed 1 base at V and 8 bases at J, with 9 bases between. The V gene's germline CDR1 is SGHDN and CDR2 FVKESK. The length of the CDR3 is 12 residues. Here the CDR3 reads CASSQGGVKQYF. As DNA, the CDR3 is TGTGCCAGCAGCCAAGGCGGAGTAAAGCAGTACTTC. The variable domain in full, with the rest retrieved from reference TRBV14 and TRBJ2-7, is EAGVTQFPSHSVIEKGQTVTLRCDPISGHDNLYWYRRVMGKEIKFLLHFVKESKQDESGMPNNRFLAERTGGTYSTLKVQPAELEDSGVYFCASSQGGVKQYFGPGTRLTVT.

This clone occurred once. As DNA, the CDR3 is TGTGCCAGCAGTACCCCCGAGCTTCAAAACATTCAGTACTTC. Translated: CASSTPELQNIQYF. This chain uses TRBV6-5 with TRBJ2-4; D is uncertain. This CDR3 comprises 14 residues. Trimming left V 5 bases short and J 5 bases short, with 13 bases between. The germline V gene encodes CDR1 MNHEY and CDR2 SVGAGI.

V and J are TRBV27 and TRBJ2-7; D is ambiguous. Germline V gene data show CDR1 as MNHEY and CDR2 as SMNVEV (reference sequence). The CDR3 covers 15 residues. Trimming took off 2 bases at V and 4 bases at J, with 15 bases between the two ends. The CDR3 sequence: CASSLTATYGYEQYF. The CDR3 nucleotides read TGTGCCAGCAGTTTAACGGCAACCTACGGGTACGAGCAGTACTTC.

The V and J genes are TRBV18 and TRBJ1-6; TRBD1 is a possible D gene (5 bases). CDR3 length: 15 amino acids. CDR1 and CDR2 from the germline V gene are KGHSH and LQKENI. V gave up 5 bases and J gave up 4 bases, with 12 bases separating them. The DNA for the CDR3 is TGTGCCAGCTCAGTAGGGACCGATTATAATTCACCCCTCCACTTT. Translation: CASSVGTDYNSPLHF. Based on the CDR3 plus reference TRBV18 and TRBJ1-6, the full variable domain is NAGVMQNPRHLVRRRGQEARLRCSPMKGHSHVYWYRQLPEEGLKFMVYLQKENIIDESGMPKERFSAEFPKEGPSILRIQQVVRGDSAAYFCASSVGTDYNSPLHFGNGTRLTVT.

Only one count was recorded for this clone. The CDR3 nucleotides read TGTGCCAGCAGCTTCATCTATGGCTACACCTTC. Protein product: CASSFIYGYTF. J is TRBJ1-2 and V is TRBV5-6; unclear D gene. This CDR3 contains 11 residues. In germline, CDR1 is SGHDT, CDR2 YYEEEE. Trimming pared 2 bases from V and 4 bases from J, leaving 3 bases between.

V and J are TRBV6-5 and TRBJ2-3; 11 nucleotides agree with TRBD2. The V segment lost 7 bases and the J segment 4 bases; nucleotides outside the gene matches: 7. This CDR3 region has 15 residues. Germline V gives CDR1 MNHEY, CDR2 SVGAGI. The CDR3 coding sequence is TGTGCCAGCACCCAATTAGCGGGAGGGCCAGATACGCAGTATTTT. Translation gives CASTQLAGGPDTQYF.

Only one count was recorded for this clone. The rearrangement uses TRBV19 and TRBJ2-7; 12 bases agree with TRBD2. CDR1 and CDR2 from the germline V gene are LNHDA and SQIVND (reference sequence). V lost 5 bases, J lost 2 bases, and 7 bases stayed unmatched. This CDR3 is built from 16 residues. Here the CDR3 reads CASSALAGGVAYEQYF. For the CDR3, the DNA is TGTGCCAGTAGTGCACTAGCGGGAGGAGTAGCCTACGAGCAGTACTTC.

In DNA form, the CDR3 reads TGTGCCAGCAGCTTGGAGGCGGCCGTTGGGAATTCACCCCTCCACTTT. This sequence encodes CASSLEAAVGNSPLHF. The chain has TRBV5-4 and TRBJ1-6; D is ambiguous. This CDR3 comprises 16 residues. Germline V CDR1 and CDR2: SGHNT, YYREEE (reference sequence). V lost 0 bases to trimming and J lost 7 bases, with 14 bases between them.

A word on this clone: Other nucleotide sequences from this sample produce the same CDR3. The rearrangement links TRBV10-3 to TRBJ2-1, with TRBD2 matching over 10 bases. This CDR3 has 16 amino acids. CDR1 is ENHRY, CDR2 SYGVKD, per germline. Losses at the gene ends were 3 bases for V and 2 bases for J; bases not matched to a gene: 4. CDR3 nucleotides: TGTGCCATCAGTGAAAGTAGCGGGGGGACCTACAATGAGCAGTTCTTC. It translates to CAISESSGGTYNEQFF.

As regards this clone: Other DNA variants within this sample encode the same CDR3. This chain uses TRBV5-1 with TRBJ2-3; D is unresolved. V shed 0 bases and J shed 1 base, with 3 bases lying between them. This CDR3 is built from 13 residues. Per germline, CDR1 SGHRS and CDR2 YFSETQ. CDR3 DNA sequence: TGCGCCAGCAGCTTGGGAGGCACAGATACGCAGTATTTT. This encodes CASSLGGTDTQYF.

The V and J genes are TRBV4-2 and TRBJ1-1, with a weak D call TRBD1 (5 bases). The CDR3 extends over 13 amino acids. CDR1 LGHNA and CDR2 YNFKEQ come from the germline V gene. V lost 0 bases, J lost 4 bases, and 6 bases lay in between. The CDR3: CASSQDRGTEAFF. DNA of the CDR3: TGTGCCAGCAGCCAAGATAGGGGCACTGAAGCTTTCTTT.

By share, this clone counts as large. The rearrangement uses TRBV18 and TRBJ2-7; D tentatively fits TRBD1 or TRBD2 (5 bases each). The ends were cut back, 3 bases at V and 2 bases at J, with 17 bases in the middle. This CDR3 is 16 amino acids long. CDR1 and CDR2 (germline): KGHSH, LQKENI. CDR3 residues: CASSPRYGTDPYEQYF. As DNA, the CDR3 is TGTGCCAGCTCACCCCGCTACGGGACGGACCCCTACGAGCAGTACTTC.

The rearrangement uses TRBV5-6 and TRBJ2-4, with TRBD1 identical over 10 bases. V lost 4 bases to trimming and J lost 6 bases; unmatched junction nucleotides: 10. The CDR3 has 16 residues. In germline, CDR1 is SGHDT, CDR2 YYEEEE. Written as DNA, the CDR3 is TGTGCCAGCAGCCCGGGGGGACAGGGGCTCAGAAACATTCAGTACTTC. Translated, it gives CASSPGGQGLRNIQYF.

This clone occurred once. This chain links TRBV7-8 with TRBJ2-3, with 12 bases matching TRBD2. The CDR3 is 18 amino acids. V was clipped by 4 bases and J by 0 bases; unmatched bases: 8. Germline lookup yields CDR1 SGHVS and CDR2 FQNEAQ. The CDR3 spells CASSSSRTSGASTDTQYF. As DNA, the CDR3 is TGTGCCAGCAGCTCTAGTCGGACTAGCGGGGCTAGCACAGATACGCAGTATTTT.

In its sample, this clone was seen once. The chain joins TRBV3-1 (or the pseudogene TRBV3-2) to TRBJ2-3; 9 bases are a match to TRBD1. This CDR3 contains 18 residues. V trimming: 4 bases; J trimming: 5 bases; junction bases outside the gene matches: 16. CDR1 is LGHDT, CDR2 YNNKEL, per germline (reference sequence). CDR3 residues: CASSPQPPGQGAGDTQYF. CDR3 nucleotide sequence: TGTGCCAGCAGCCCACAACCCCCGGGACAGGGAGCCGGAGATACGCAGTATTTT.

A few counts support this clone. V usage is TRBV7-2 and J usage is TRBJ2-2, with TRBD2 as a possible D gene (6 bases). This CDR3 region has 16 residues. The V end lost 5 bases, the J end lost 1 base, and 14 bases lay between the germline ends. Germline CDR1 is SGHTA and CDR2 is FQGNSA. The CDR3 sequence: CASSVFGGGNTGELFF. CDR3 DNA: TGTGCCAGCAGCGTGTTTGGGGGAGGGAACACCGGGGAGCTGTTTTTT.

This clone was observed a few times. The rearrangement uses TRBV9 and TRBJ1-6; TRBD1 agrees at 9 bases. J lost 8 bases, V lost 0 bases, and 6 bases had no gene match. The CDR3 extends over 16 amino acids. Germline CDR1 reads SGDLS; CDR2 reads YYNGEE. CDR3 in amino acids: CASSVEGQGSDSPLHF. The CDR3 DNA sequence: TGTGCCAGCAGCGTAGAGGGACAGGGATCTGATTCACCCCTCCACTTT.

The chain links TRBV29-1 to TRBJ2-2; the D gene could be TRBD1 or TRBD2 (5 bases each). Germline loops: CDR1 SQVTM, CDR2 ANQGSEA. This CDR3 is built from 14 residues. CDR3 in DNA: TGCACCATTGGCCCCGGGACGGACACCGGGGAGCTGTTTTTT. It translates to CTIGPGTDTGELFF.

The chain has TRBV2 and TRBJ2-7; 7 bases are shared with TRBD1. The CDR3 has 14 residues. CDR1 and CDR2 (germline): SNHLY, FYNNEI. Trimming at V came to 6 bases and at J to 6 bases, leaving 11 bases not matched to a gene. CDR3 nucleotide sequence: TGTGCCAGCAGACAGGGGCCTCTCCCCCTCGAGCAGTACTTC. Protein sequence: CASRQGPLPLEQYF.

This clone was counted only a few times. The gene calls are TRBV5-1 and TRBJ2-1, with a tentative D call TRBD1 (7 bases). The germline V gene has CDR1 SGHRS and CDR2 YFSETQ. Between the trimmed V and J ends, which lost 0 bases and 9 bases, there was a span of 13 bases. CDR3 length: 14 amino acids. In DNA, the CDR3 is TGCGCCAGCAGCTTGGGTGGAGGGGGCGGTGAGCAGTTCTTC. It codes for CASSLGGGGGEQFF.

In DNA form, the CDR3 reads TGTGCCAGCACCCCGGAGGCATCCCGGCCCCAGCATTTT. Translation: CASTPEASRPQHF. V gene TRBV5-8 combines with J gene TRBJ1-5; D is undetermined. Germline values: CDR1 SGHTS, CDR2 YDEGEE. CDR3 size: 13 residues. Trimming left V 6 bases short and J 9 bases short, with 16 bases between.

The chain joins TRBV23-1 to TRBJ1-4; D remains unclear. Being an ORF, TRBV23-1 has a function that is uncertain. Trimming cost V 0 bases and J 7 bases, with 15 bases left between them. The CDR3 has 16 residues. In DNA, the CDR3 is TGCGCCAGCAGTCAATCGCGTGGCGAAAGCTGTGAAAAACTGTTTTTT. Its translation: CASSQSRGESCEKLFF.

The CDR3 protein is CASSQVSSGGSDTQYF. In DNA form, the CDR3 reads TGTGCCAGCAGCCAAGTGTCTAGCGGGGGGTCGGATACGCAGTATTTT. The chain links TRBV3-1 (or the pseudogene TRBV3-2) to TRBJ2-3; 11 positions match TRBD2. The CDR3 is 16 residues long. J gave up 6 bases and V 1 base, and 6 bases lay outside the gene matches. Germline-derived CDR1 and CDR2 are LGHDT and YNNKEL (reference sequence).

This clone has only a few counts. The chain carries TRBV28 and TRBJ2-7, with D tentatively TRBD2 (5 bases). V shed 2 bases and J shed 9 bases, with 11 bases lying between them. Germline assignment: CDR1 MDHEN and CDR2 SYDVKM. This CDR3 is 12 amino acids long. The DNA for the CDR3 is TGTGCCAGCAGTTTAAGCGGCCCTGGGCAGTACTTC. This translates into CASSLSGPGQYF.

The table lists this clone with a count of one. This chain connects TRBV2 to TRBJ1-3; unclear D gene. The CDR3 loop spans 15 amino acids. CDR1 and CDR2 (germline): SNHLY, FYNNEI. The V end lost 6 bases, the J end lost 0 bases, and 12 bases lay between the germline ends. The CDR3 region is CASRKDANSGNTIYF. The CDR3 region has the DNA TGTGCCAGCAGGAAGGACGCAAACTCTGGAAACACCATATATTTT.

In nucleotides, the CDR3 is TGTGCCAGCAGCCTCAGACTAGTTTCCGGGGAGCTGTTTTTT. This sequence encodes CASSLRLVSGELFF. The V call is TRBV7-2, the J call TRBJ2-2; D possibly corresponds to TRBD2 (6 bases). The CDR3 length is 14 residues. Germline V gives CDR1 SGHTA, CDR2 FQGNSA. V was shortened by 5 bases and J by 6 bases, with 13 bases between the two germline ends.

The chain uses TRBV2 and TRBJ1-4; D call uncertain. The germline CDR1 and CDR2 sequences are SNHLY and FYNNEI. This CDR3 region has 13 residues. Trimming cost V 4 bases and J 4 bases, with 7 bases left between them. CDR3 sequence (DNA): TGTGCCAGCAGTGCCACCTTTAATGAAAAACTGTTTTTT. This sequence encodes CASSATFNEKLFF. Full variable domain (rest looked up from reference TRBV2 and TRBJ1-4): EPEVTQTPSHQVTQMGQEVILRCVPISNHLYFYWYRQILGQKVEFLVSFYNNEISEKSEIFDDQFSVERPDGSNFTLKIRSTKLEDSAMYFCASSATFNEKLFFGSGTQLSVL.